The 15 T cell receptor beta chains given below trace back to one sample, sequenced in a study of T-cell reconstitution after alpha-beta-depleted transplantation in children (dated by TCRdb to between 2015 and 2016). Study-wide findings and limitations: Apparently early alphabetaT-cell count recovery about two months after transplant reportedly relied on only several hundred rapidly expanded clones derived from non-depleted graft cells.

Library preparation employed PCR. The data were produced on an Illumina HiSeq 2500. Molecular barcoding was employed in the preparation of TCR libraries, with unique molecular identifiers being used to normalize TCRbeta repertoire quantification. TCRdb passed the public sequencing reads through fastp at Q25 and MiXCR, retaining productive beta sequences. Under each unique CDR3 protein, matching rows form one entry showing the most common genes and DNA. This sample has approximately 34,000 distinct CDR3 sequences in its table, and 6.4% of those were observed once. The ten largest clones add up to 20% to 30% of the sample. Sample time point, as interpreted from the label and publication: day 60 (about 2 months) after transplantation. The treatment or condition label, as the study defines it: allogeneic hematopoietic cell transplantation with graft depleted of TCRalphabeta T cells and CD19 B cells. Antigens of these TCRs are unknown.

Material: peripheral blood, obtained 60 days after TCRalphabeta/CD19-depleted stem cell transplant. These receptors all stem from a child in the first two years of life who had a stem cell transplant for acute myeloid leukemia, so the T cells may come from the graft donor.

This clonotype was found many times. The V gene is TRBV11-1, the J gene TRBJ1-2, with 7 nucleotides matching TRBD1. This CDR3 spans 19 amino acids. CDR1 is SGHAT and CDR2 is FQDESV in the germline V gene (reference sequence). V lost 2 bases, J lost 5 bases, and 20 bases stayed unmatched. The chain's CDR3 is CASSLTSRTGPLRPYGYTF. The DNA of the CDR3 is TGTGCCAGCAGCTTAACGTCCCGGACAGGCCCTCTCCGCCCTTATGGCTACACCTTC.

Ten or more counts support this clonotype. The CDR3 sequence: CSAPSGRNYNEQFF. The CDR3 nucleotides are TGCAGTGCACCCAGCGGGAGGAACTACAATGAGCAGTTCTTC. The chain combines TRBV20-1 with TRBJ2-1, with TRBD2 matching over 9 bases. The V gene's germline CDR1 is DFQATT and CDR2 SNEGSKA (reference sequence). The CDR3 is 14 amino acids. The junction had 6 bases not matched to a gene; V was cut back by 6 bases and J by 3 bases.

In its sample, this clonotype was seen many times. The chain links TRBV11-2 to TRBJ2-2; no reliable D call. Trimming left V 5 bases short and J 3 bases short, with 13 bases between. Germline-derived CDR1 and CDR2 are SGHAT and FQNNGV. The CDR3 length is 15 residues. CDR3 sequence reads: CASSPFVSHTGELFF. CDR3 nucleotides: TGTGCCAGCAGCCCCTTCGTGTCACACACCGGGGAGCTGTTTTTT.

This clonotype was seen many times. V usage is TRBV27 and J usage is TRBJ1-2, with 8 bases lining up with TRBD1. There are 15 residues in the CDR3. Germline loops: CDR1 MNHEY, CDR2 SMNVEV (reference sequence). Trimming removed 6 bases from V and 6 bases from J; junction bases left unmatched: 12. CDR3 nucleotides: TGTGCCAGCAGCAAATGGACAGGGCAATTAGATGGCTACACCTTC. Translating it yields CASSKWTGQLDGYTF.

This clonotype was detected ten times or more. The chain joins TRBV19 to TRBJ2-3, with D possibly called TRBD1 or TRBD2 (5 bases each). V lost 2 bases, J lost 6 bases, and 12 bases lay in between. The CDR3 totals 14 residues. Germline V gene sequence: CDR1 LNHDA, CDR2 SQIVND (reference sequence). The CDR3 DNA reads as TGTGCCAGTAGTATACCGGGGACCAGGGATACGCAGTATTTT. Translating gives CASSIPGTRDTQYF.

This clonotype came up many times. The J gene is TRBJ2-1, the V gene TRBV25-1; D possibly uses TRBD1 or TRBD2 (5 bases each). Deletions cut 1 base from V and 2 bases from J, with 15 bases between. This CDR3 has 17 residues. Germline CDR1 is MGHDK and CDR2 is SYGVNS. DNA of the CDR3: TGTGCCAGCAGTGAATGGTTCGGCAGGGAGACCTACAATGAGCAGTTCTTC. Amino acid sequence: CASSEWFGRETYNEQFF.

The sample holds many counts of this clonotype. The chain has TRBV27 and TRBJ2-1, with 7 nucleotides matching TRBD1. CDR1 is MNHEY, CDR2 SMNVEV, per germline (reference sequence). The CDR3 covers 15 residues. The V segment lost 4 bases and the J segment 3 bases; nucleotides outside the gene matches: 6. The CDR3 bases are TGTGCCAGCAGTTACCCGGGACAGCTCTACAATGAGCAGTTCTTC. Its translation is CASSYPGQLYNEQFF.

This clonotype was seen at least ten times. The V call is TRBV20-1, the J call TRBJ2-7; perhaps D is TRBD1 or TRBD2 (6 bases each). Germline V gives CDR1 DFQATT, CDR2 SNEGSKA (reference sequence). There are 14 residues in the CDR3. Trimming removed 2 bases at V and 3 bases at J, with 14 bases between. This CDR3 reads CSARYLQGLYEQYF. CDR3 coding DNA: TGCAGTGCTAGATACCTACAGGGACTCTACGAGCAGTACTTC.

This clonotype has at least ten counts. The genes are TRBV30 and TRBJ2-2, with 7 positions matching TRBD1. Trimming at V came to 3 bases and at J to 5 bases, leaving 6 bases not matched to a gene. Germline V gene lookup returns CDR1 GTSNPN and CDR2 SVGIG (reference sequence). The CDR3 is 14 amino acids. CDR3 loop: CAWRGQAFTGELFF. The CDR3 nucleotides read TGTGCCTGGAGAGGACAGGCGTTTACCGGGGAGCTGTTTTTT.

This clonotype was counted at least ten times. The DNA of the CDR3 is TGCGCCAGCAGCCAAGATCGGAGGGGAAGTATAAATGAGCAGTTCTTC. Translated, it gives CASSQDRRGSINEQFF. This chain joins TRBV4-3 and TRBJ2-1, with D perhaps TRBD2 (6 bases). The V end was cut by 0 bases, the J end by 7 bases, with 16 bases between. This CDR3 is 16 amino acids long. Germline loops: CDR1 LGHNA, CDR2 YSLEER.

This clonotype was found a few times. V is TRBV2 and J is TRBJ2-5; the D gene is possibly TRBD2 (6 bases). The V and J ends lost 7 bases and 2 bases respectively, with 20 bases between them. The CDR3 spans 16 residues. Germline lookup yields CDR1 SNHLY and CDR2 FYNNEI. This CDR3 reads CASNSLRQGGQETQYF. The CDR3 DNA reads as TGTGCCAGCAACTCCCTGCGGCAGGGAGGTCAAGAGACCCAGTACTTC.

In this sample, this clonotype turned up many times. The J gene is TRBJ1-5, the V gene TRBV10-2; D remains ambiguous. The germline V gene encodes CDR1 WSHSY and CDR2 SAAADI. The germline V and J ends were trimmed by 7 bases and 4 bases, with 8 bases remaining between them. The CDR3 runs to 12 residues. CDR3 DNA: TGCGCCAGCAATGTTCAGAATCAGCCCCAGCATTTT. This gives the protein CASNVQNQPQHF.

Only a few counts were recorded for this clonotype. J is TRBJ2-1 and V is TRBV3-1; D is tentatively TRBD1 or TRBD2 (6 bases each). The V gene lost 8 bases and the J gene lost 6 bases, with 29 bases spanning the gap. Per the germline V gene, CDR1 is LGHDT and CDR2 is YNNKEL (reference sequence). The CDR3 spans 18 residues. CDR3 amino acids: CASCPGALPRALVNEQFF. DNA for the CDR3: TGTGCCAGCTGCCCGGGGGCCCTTCCTAGAGCCTTAGTCAATGAGCAGTTCTTC.

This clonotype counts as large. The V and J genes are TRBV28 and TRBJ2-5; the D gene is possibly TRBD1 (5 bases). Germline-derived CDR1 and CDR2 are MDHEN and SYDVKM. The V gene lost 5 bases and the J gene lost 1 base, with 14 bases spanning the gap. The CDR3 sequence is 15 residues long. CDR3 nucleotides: TGTGCCAGCAGTCCCCTCGACAGTTTCCAAGAGACCCAGTACTTC. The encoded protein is CASSPLDSFQETQYF.

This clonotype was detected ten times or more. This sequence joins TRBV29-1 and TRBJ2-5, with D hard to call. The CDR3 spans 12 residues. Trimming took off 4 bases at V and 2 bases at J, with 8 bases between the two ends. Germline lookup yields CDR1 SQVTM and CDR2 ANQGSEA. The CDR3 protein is CSVGELQETQYF. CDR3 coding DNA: TGCAGCGTTGGGGAATTACAAGAGACCCAGTACTTC.